Sequencing of this T cell receptor beta chain was carried out in a study of blood T cell repertoires in COVID-19 (dated by TCRdb to 2018 to 2021). Background on the whole study: Collaborator samples came from the United States, Italy and Spain and covered acute and convalescent phases of COVID-19. The material from the prospective study consisted of cDNA or gDNA derived from T cells, B-cell-depleted T cells, or PBMCs. Deeply sampled blood TCRbeta repertoires from subjects exposed to, actively infected with, or recovered from COVID-19 were included in the dataset. The repertoires were released in a freely available public database intended as a resource for research on the immune response to SARS-CoV-2. Samples were obtained from the ongoing ImmuneRACE study (first 160 participants) and from approximately 1,200 subjects provided by 6 global collaborators. A de-identified subject ID, COVID-19 status, age in years and sex were almost always included in the sample metadata. Where HLA class I and class II types were available, the types were taken from metadata supplied by the sample provider, not from assay-based typing.

Summary of the overall study and its limitations: How much clinical and demographic metadata was included differed by source and by participant, and the metadata was provided uncurated.

Including cysteine and phenylalanine, the CDR3 has 14 amino acids. Kept here is only the CDR3 DNA, which spans 42 bases and is read in frame from base 1. Cut back by 8 bases and 5 bases, the V and J ends lie 16 bases apart. CDR1 and CDR2, looked up from the germline V gene (reference sequence), are LNHDA and SQIVND. A note on this clone: The antigen it binds to is not known. It has no much larger one-base neighbor in the sample; base qualities were not kept.

Collaborating institutions collected whole blood in K2EDTA tubes following their own protocols. For TCRbeta analysis, collaborator samples were shipped as frozen whole blood, as isolated PBMCs, or as DNA extracted from either sample type. The immunoSEQ Assay, a bias-controlled multiplex PCR, was used to amplify TCRbeta CDR3 regions from genomic DNA. The original methods were these. Nucleated cell counts per sample were estimated from amplification of reference gene primers within the assay. Sequence reads were collapsed and filtered to measure the absolute abundance of every unique TCRbeta CDR3 rearrangement. For each sample, productive Simpson clonality was calculated as the square root of Simpson's diversity index across productive rearrangements. The table was pulled from immuneACCESS by TCRdb, which kept in-frame rearrangements only. Such tables lose some clones; where checked, under half of the loss comes from unresolved V genes, and the rest has no known cause. The DNA was the basis for D and trimming; V, J and clone size are from that table. The sample data list about 190,000 clones, and about nine tenths of these were observed just once. The ten biggest clones cover 1.1% of the sample.

This clonotype was obtained from a man aged 25 to 45 with acute or convalescent COVID-19. Sequencing was done on a sample of peripheral blood. The sequence is built from TRBV19 and TRBJ1-5, with TRBD1 as a weak D call on 5 bases. The CDR3 reads as follows: CASRDSRTYQPQHF. The nucleotides read TGTGCCAGTCGGGACTCCAGGACCTATCAGCCCCAGCATTTT.